This T cell receptor (beta chain) was obtained from a study of blood T cell repertoires in COVID-19 (dated by TCRdb to about 2020). For the study in its entirety: The collaborator samples originated in the United States, Italy and Spain and spanned the acute and convalescent phases of COVID-19. The prospective study material was composed of cDNA or gDNA derived from T cells, B-cell-depleted T cells, or PBMCs. Deeply sampled blood TCRbeta repertoires from subjects exposed to, actively infected with, or recovered from COVID-19 were included in the dataset. The repertoires were made available in a free public database intended to serve as a resource for research on the immune response to SARS-CoV-2. The samples were drawn from two sources: the first 160 participants of the ongoing ImmuneRACE study, and approximately 1,300 subjects contributed by 6 global collaborators. The sample metadata nearly always contained a de-identified subject ID, COVID-19 status, age in years and sex. Where available, HLA class I and class II types were taken from metadata supplied by the sample provider and were not determined by assay-based typing. Results and caveats for the whole study, not just this receptor: The quantity of clinical and demographic metadata differed by source and by participant and was supplied without curation.

In Seattle, one collaborating source enrolled patients while the infection was active and tracked those patients longitudinally over the course of disease. The collaborating institutions used their own protocols to collect whole blood in K2EDTA tubes. For TCRbeta analysis, collaborator samples were shipped as frozen whole blood, as isolated PBMCs, or as DNA extracted from either sample type. Points on this clone: Its target antigen remains unknown. Base quality data are lacking; no much larger clone is found one base away.

TCRbeta CDR3 regions were amplified from genomic DNA by means of the immunoSEQ Assay, a bias-controlled multiplex PCR. Concerning the study's data processing: Within the assay, amplification of reference gene primers was used to estimate how many nucleated cells each sample contained. Sequence reads were collapsed and filtered to measure the absolute abundance of every unique TCRbeta CDR3 rearrangement. For each sample, productive Simpson clonality was calculated as the square root of Simpson's diversity index across productive rearrangements. TCRdb stores this immuneACCESS table with in-frame sequences only. Part of the clones is absent; in the studies checked, under half of the shortfall reflects unresolved V genes, and no reason is known for the rest. V and J calls and clone size are as listed in that table; D and trimming were resolved from the DNA. For this sample the table gives tens of thousands of clones, of which under 85% were detected only once. The ten largest make up more than 6.5% of the sample.

Including cysteine and phenylalanine, the CDR3 has 11 amino acids. Solely the CDR3 DNA is kept, with 33 bases framed from the first base. Trimming takes 3 bases from V and 8 bases from J, and the germline ends sit 5 bases apart. The receptor's source is a man aged 45-60 years with COVID-19, enrolled during active disease. This chain joins TRBV12-3 or TRBV12-4 to TRBJ2-1, with the D gene too uncertain to name. Sequencing used peripheral blood. The bases read TGTGCCAGCAGTTTCCGGGATGAGCAGTTCTTC. The translation is CASSFRDEQFF.